One sample yielded the 20 T cell receptor beta chains listed below, sequenced in a study of cytomegalovirus exposure and HLA in healthy donors. With 60 Vbeta and 13 Jbeta primers, the PCR was carried out. TCRdb's table, derived via immunoSEQ multiplex PCR, lists solely in-frame clones and lacks some. The sample's table shows roughly 76,000 clones. The material sequenced was PBMCs. The receptors originated from a female donor in good health and CMV-seropositive.

The genes are TRBV4-1 and TRBJ2-7; a weak D match, TRBD1 (6 bases). CDR1 and CDR2 (germline): MGHRA, YSYEKL. This CDR3 region has 15 residues. The ends were cut back, 1 base at V and 0 bases at J, with 10 bases in the middle. CDR3 DNA: TGCGCCAGCAGCCAAGGAGACAGGAGCTCCTACGAGCAGTACTTC. It translates to CASSQGDRSSYEQYF.

J is TRBJ2-7 and V is TRBV5-1; no clear D gene. V lost 0 bases and J lost 1, with 17 bases in between. The CDR3 sequence is 17 residues long. Germline V gene data show CDR1 as SGHRS and CDR2 as YFSETQ. The CDR3 sequence: CASSLDGSSSLSYEQYF. CDR3 nucleotide sequence: TGCGCCAGCAGCTTGGACGGGTCTTCGTCCCTATCCTACGAGCAGTACTTC. The full variable domain, completed using reference TRBV5-1 and TRBJ2-7, is KAGVTQTPRYLIKTRGQQVTLSCSPISGHRSVSWYQQTPGQGLQFLFEYFSETQRNKGNFPGRFSGRQFSNSRSEMNVSTLELGDSALYLCASSLDGSSSLSYEQYFGPGTRLTVT.

A note on this clone: An end of the junction does not agree with germline; a read error may underlie this. This specimen includes other DNA sequences encoding the same CDR3. This chain joins TRBV4-1 and TRBJ1-6; D gene ambiguous. CDR3 size: 16 residues. The germline V gene has CDR1 MGHRA and CDR2 YSYEKL. CDR3 in amino acids: CASSQAEFTYNSPLHF. In DNA, the CDR3 is TGCGCCAGCAGCCAAGCGGAGTTTACCTATAATTCACCCCTACACTTT.

DNA for the CDR3: TGTGCCAGCAGCTCGACAGCCTATCAGCCCCAGCATTTT. This encodes CASSSTAYQPQHF. The J gene is TRBJ1-5, the V gene TRBV6-5; D may be TRBD1 (5 bases). CDR3 size: 13 residues. Germline CDR1 is MNHEY and CDR2 is SVGAGI. V was shortened by 6 bases and J by 5 bases, with 11 bases between the two germline ends.

The chain couples TRBV30 to TRBJ2-1; D perhaps matches TRBD2 (5 bases). The CDR3 totals 16 residues. Deletions cut 0 bases from V and 2 bases from J, with 14 bases between. Germline CDR1 GTSNPN, CDR2 SVGIG (reference sequence). CDR3 protein: CAWSVSGLLPYNEQFF. CDR3 bases: TGTGCCTGGAGTGTATCCGGACTCCTCCCCTACAATGAGCAGTTCTTC. The full variable domain, completed using reference TRBV30 and TRBJ2-1, is SQTIHQWPATLVQPVGSPLSLECTVEGTSNPNLYWYRQAAGRGLQLLFYSVGIGQISSEVPQNLSASRPQDRQFILSSKKLLLSDSGFYLCAWSVSGLLPYNEQFFGPGTRLTVL.

CDR3 sequence (DNA): TGTGCCTTCGGAGGAGGGAACTATGGCTACACCTTC. This translates into CAFGGGNYGYTF. V gene TRBV7-6 combines with J gene TRBJ1-2; no firm D call. V was clipped by 11 bases and J by 2 bases, with 12 bases between them. Germline assignment: CDR1 SGHVS and CDR2 FNYEAQ. CDR3 length: 12 residues.

The rearrangement uses TRBV6-5 and TRBJ1-6; no firm D call. This CDR3 contains 15 residues. The germline CDR1 and CDR2 sequences are MNHEY and SVGAGI. The V end was cut by 1 base, the J end by 6 bases, with 10 bases between. The CDR3, as DNA: TGTGCCAGCAGTTACTGGCAGATACCTAATTCACCCCTCCACTTT. Protein sequence: CASSYWQIPNSPLHF.

This chain links TRBV19 with TRBJ1-5, with 7 bases identical to TRBD1. The CDR3 consists of 16 residues. Germline values: CDR1 LNHDA, CDR2 SQIVND (reference sequence). J lost 5 bases, V lost 6 bases, and 13 bases had no gene match. The CDR3 spells CASRTHGTDPYQPQHF. The CDR3, as DNA: TGTGCCAGTAGGACACACGGGACAGACCCTTATCAGCCCCAGCATTTT.

The chain links TRBV5-6 to TRBJ2-5; TRBD2 is a possible D gene (5 bases). Germline-derived CDR1 and CDR2 are SGHDT and YYEEEE. CDR3 length: 14 residues. Trimming took off 3 bases at V and 2 bases at J, with 11 bases between the two ends. The CDR3 coding sequence is TGTGCCAGCAGCTGGCGGGTGGGGCAAGAGACCCAGTACTTC. Its translation: CASSWRVGQETQYF. Full variable domain (outside the CDR3, taken from reference TRBV5-6 and TRBJ2-5): DAGVTQSPTHLIKTRGQQVTLRCSPKSGHDTVSWYQQALGQGPQFIFQYYEEEERQRGNFPDRFSGHQFPNYSSELNVNALLLGDSALYLCASSWRVGQETQYFGPGTRLLVL.

This rearrangement joins TRBV9 to TRBJ2-7; D gene uncertain. With 3 bases removed from V and 0 bases from J, the gap between germline ends came to 10 bases. From germline, CDR1 is SGDLS and CDR2 YYNGEE. The CDR3 has 14 residues. CDR3 in amino acids: CASSAGSSSYEQYF. The CDR3 nucleotides read TGTGCCAGCAGCGCCGGGTCAAGCTCCTACGAGCAGTACTTC.

For this clone: The same CDR3 arises from other DNA sequences in this sample as well. The chain employs TRBV29-1 and TRBJ2-7; the D gene is possibly TRBD2 (7 bases). CDR3 length: 13 amino acids. Trimming cost V 6 bases and J 2 bases, with 14 bases left between them. CDR1 is SQVTM, CDR2 ANQGSEA, per germline. In DNA form, the CDR3 reads TGCAGCGTGGAGGGGGGGAGCGCCTACGAGCAGTACTTC. Amino acids: CSVEGGSAYEQYF.

V and J are TRBV28 and TRBJ2-4; 7 bases match TRBD1. The CDR3 consists of 16 residues. Germline trimming cut 5 bases from V and 0 bases from J; bases unmatched to any gene: 7. Germline V gene data show CDR1 as MDHEN and CDR2 as SYDVKM. CDR3 in amino acids: CASSRTGGLAKNIQYF. The CDR3 bases are TGTGCCAGCAGTCGGACAGGAGGACTAGCCAAAAACATTCAGTACTTC.

This chain's CDR3 is CASSLVAGGPYEQYF. Written as DNA, the CDR3 is TGTGCCAGCAGCCTGGTAGCGGGGGGGCCCTACGAGCAGTACTTC. The genes are TRBV7-2 and TRBJ2-7; 11 bases are a match to TRBD2. The CDR3 covers 15 residues. CDR1 and CDR2 (germline): SGHTA, FQGNSA. Unmatched junction bases numbered 5, after V lost 5 bases and J lost 2 bases. Full variable domain (rest looked up from reference TRBV7-2 and TRBJ2-7): GAGVSQSPSNKVTEKGKDVELRCDPISGHTALYWYRQSLGQGLEFLIYFQGNSAPDKSGLPSDRFSAERTGGSVSTLTIQRTQQEDSAVYLCASSLVAGGPYEQYFGPGTRLTVT.

The chain uses TRBV7-3 and TRBJ2-1; 12 positions match TRBD2. This CDR3 is 16 amino acids long. The germline gives CDR1 SGHTA, CDR2 FQGTGA. J was trimmed by 8 bases and V by 0 bases; bases with no gene match: 5. CDR3 sequence reads: CASSLTSLAGGHEQFF. The CDR3 DNA follows: TGTGCCAGCAGCTTAACGTCACTAGCGGGGGGCCATGAGCAGTTCTTC.

This chain connects TRBV29-1 to TRBJ2-7; a possible D gene is TRBD2 (6 bases). Germline values: CDR1 SQVTM, CDR2 ANQGSEA. The CDR3 runs 16 residues. V shed 2 bases and J shed 2 bases, with 19 bases lying between them. The CDR3 nucleotides are TGCAGCGTTGAACAGGGAGGAGAACTCGACGCCTACGAGCAGTACTTC. It yields the protein CSVEQGGELDAYEQYF.

The chain combines TRBV5-6 with TRBJ2-3; possibly TRBD2 for D (5 bases). Per germline, CDR1 SGHDT and CDR2 YYEEEE. The CDR3 totals 14 residues. V shed 2 bases and J shed 4 bases, with 11 bases lying between them. Here the CDR3 reads CASSLVDYPDTQYF. The CDR3 coding sequence is TGTGCCAGCAGCTTAGTCGACTACCCAGATACGCAGTATTTT.

The rearrangement uses TRBV9 and TRBJ2-5; D perhaps matches TRBD2 (6 bases). The germline V gene encodes CDR1 SGDLS and CDR2 YYNGEE. V was shortened by 3 bases and J by 2 bases, with 8 bases between the two germline ends. The CDR3 extends over 13 amino acids. CDR3 sequence: CASSAGSQETQYF. The CDR3 DNA reads as TGTGCCAGCAGCGCCGGGAGTCAAGAGACCCAGTACTTC.

This sequence joins TRBV4-1 and TRBJ1-2, with 7 bases aligning to TRBD1. The CDR3 is made up of 14 amino acids. V lost 3 bases, J lost 4 bases, and 5 bases stayed unmatched. Germline V gene lookup returns CDR1 MGHRA and CDR2 YSYEKL. CDR3 in DNA: TGCGCCAGCAGCCATCAGGGACAGCCCTATGGCTACACCTTC. It codes for CASSHQGQPYGYTF.

This chain links TRBV6-6 with TRBJ1-2; 9 positions match TRBD1. Germline trimming cut 6 bases from V and 5 bases from J; bases unmatched to any gene: 7. Germline V lookup: CDR1 MNHNY, CDR2 SVGAGI (reference sequence). The CDR3 loop spans 14 amino acids. DNA of the CDR3: TGTGCCAGCAGACAGGGGGCAGAACAGTATGGCTACACCTTC. Protein: CASRQGAEQYGYTF.

Worth noting for this clone: The same CDR3 is also encoded by other DNA sequences in this sample. V usage is TRBV6-1 and J usage is TRBJ1-6; no reliable D call. The CDR3 length is 14 residues. Trimming cost V 1 base and J 7 bases, with 8 bases left between them. Per the germline V gene, CDR1 is MNHNS and CDR2 is SASEGT. CDR3 nucleotides: TGTGCCAGCAGTGAAGAGGCGGGAAATTCACCCCTCCACTTT. It encodes CASSEEAGNSPLHF.